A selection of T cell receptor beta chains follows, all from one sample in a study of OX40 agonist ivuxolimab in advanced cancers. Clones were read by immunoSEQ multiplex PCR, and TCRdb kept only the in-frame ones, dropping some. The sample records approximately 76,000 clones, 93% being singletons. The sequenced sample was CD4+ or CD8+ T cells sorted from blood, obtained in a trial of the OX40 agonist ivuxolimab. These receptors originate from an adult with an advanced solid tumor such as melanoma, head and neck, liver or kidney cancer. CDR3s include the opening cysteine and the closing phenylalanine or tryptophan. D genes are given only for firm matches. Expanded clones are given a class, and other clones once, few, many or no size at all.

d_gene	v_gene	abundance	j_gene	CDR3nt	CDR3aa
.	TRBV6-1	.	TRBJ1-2	.	CASSEWGAGTF
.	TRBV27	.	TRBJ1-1	TGTGCCAGCAGTTATACGACAGCGAACACTGAAGCTTTCTTT	CASSYTTANTEAFF
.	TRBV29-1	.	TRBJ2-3	TGCAGCGTTGAAGCATCGGGGGACGGGACAGATACGCAGTATTTT	CSVEASGDGTDTQYF
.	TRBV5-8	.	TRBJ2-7	TGTGCCAGCAGCCGATTCGGACTATCCGAGCAGTACTTC	CASSRFGLSEQYF
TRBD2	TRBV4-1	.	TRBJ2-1	TGCGCCAGCAGCCAACTAGCGGGAGTTCCAGGTCAGTTCTTC	CASSQLAGVPGQFF
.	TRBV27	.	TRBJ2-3	TGTGCCAGCAGTTTCTTCGTGGCAGATACGCAGTATTTT	CASSFFVADTQYF
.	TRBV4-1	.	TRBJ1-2	TGCGCCAGCAGCCAACTGCCCCGACAGGAGGACTATGGCTACACCTTC	CASSQLPRQEDYGYTF
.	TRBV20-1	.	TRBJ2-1	TGCAGTGCTAGAGATGGATTTGAGCAGTTCTTC	CSARDGFEQFF
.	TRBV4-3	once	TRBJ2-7	TGCGCCAGCAGCCAAGATCGGGCGGGCGCCTATGAGGGGCAGTACTTC	CASSQDRAGAYEGQYF
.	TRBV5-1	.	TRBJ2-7	TGCGCCAGCAGCTTCTCTAGCTTTAACTCCTACGAGCAGTACTTC	CASSFSSFNSYEQYF
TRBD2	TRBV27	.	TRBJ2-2	TGTGCCAGCAGTATACACGGACTAGCGGGGAAGAACACCGGGGAGCTGTTTTTT	CASSIHGLAGKNTGELFF
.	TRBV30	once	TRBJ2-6	TGTGCCTGGACATCTGGGGCCAACGTCCTGACTTTC	CAWTSGANVLTF
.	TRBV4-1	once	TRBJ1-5	TGCGCCAGCAGCCAACTTCGTGGGGATCAGCCCCAGCATTTT	CASSQLRGDQPQHF
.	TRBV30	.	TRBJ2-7	TGTGCCTGGAGTGTAGGGAACGGTTACGAGCAGTACTTC	CAWSVGNGYEQYF
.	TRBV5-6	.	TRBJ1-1	TGTGCCAGCAGCTTAATGGACAGTATCGAAGCTTTCTTT	CASSLMDSIEAFF
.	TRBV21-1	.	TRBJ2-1	TGTGCCAGCAGCAAAGGCCGCTCCTACAATGAGCAGTTCTTC	CASSKGRSYNEQFF
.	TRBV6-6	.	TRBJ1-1	TGTGCCAGCAGTAAAAGGAACACTGAAGCTTTCTTT	CASSKRNTEAFF
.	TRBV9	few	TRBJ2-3	TGTGCCAGCAGCCTTGCCGCAGGCGCCGGCACAGATACGCAGTATTTT	CASSLAAGAGTDTQYF
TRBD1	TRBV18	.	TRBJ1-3	TGTGCCAGCTCACCAGGGACAGCCTCTGGAAACACCATATATTTT	CASSPGTASGNTIYF
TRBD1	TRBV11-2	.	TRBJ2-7	TGTGCCAGCAACCTCCACCGGGACAGGTTCTACGAGCAGTACTTC	CASNLHRDRFYEQYF
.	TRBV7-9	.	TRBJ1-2	TGTGCCAGCAGCTTAACCGCTGACAGTGACTATGGCTACACCTTC	CASSLTADSDYGYTF
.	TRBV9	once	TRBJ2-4	TGTGCCAGCAGCGGCCCGGGTCCCAGGGGCAAAAACATTCAGTACTTC	CASSGPGPRGKNIQYF
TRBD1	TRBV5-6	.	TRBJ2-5	TGTGCCAGCAGTATACGTCCGGGACAGGGGCAAGAGACCCAGTACTTC	CASSIRPGQGQETQYF
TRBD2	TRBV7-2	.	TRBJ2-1	TGTGCCAGCAGCCCGACTAGCGGGAGGGCGTCCAATGAGCAGTTCTTC	CASSPTSGRASNEQFF
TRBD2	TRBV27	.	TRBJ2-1	TGTGCCAGCAGTTTATCAGGGACTAGGGGAGTCGATGAGCAGTTCTTC	CASSLSGTRGVDEQFF
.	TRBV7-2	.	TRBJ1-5	TGTGCCAGCAGCTTAAATGGTGGGTGGGGGGCTTTAAACAATCAGCCCCAGCATTTT	CASSLNGGWGALNNQPQHF
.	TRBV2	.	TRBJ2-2	TGTGCCAGCGGCCGCGGGGAGCTGTTTTTT	CASGRGELFF
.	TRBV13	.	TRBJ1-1	TGTGCCAGCAGCTACGGACCATCTGAAGCTTTCTTT	CASSYGPSEAFF
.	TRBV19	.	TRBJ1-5	TGTGCCAGTAGTTTCAGGGGCCAGAATCAGCCCCAGCATTTT	CASSFRGQNQPQHF
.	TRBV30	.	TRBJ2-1	TGTGCTTCGTGGAACTACAATGAGCAGTTCTTC	CASWNYNEQFF
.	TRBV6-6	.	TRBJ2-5	TGTGCCAGCAGTTACTCGCTAGCTGGGAGGGAGACCCAGTACTTC	CASSYSLAGRETQYF
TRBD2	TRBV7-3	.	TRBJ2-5	TGTGCCAGCAGCCCTGGACTAGCGGGGCAAGAGACCCAGTACTTC	CASSPGLAGQETQYF
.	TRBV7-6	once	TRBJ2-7	TGTGCCAGCAGCCAATCACCGGGGCCCTACGAGCAGTACTTC	CASSQSPGPYEQYF
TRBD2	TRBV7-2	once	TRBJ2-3	TGTGCCAGCAGCTTAACCTATAGCGGGGGAAGCACAGATACGCAGTATTTT	CASSLTYSGGSTDTQYF
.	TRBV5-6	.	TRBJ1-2	TGTGCCAGCAGCTGGTCCCATGGCTACACCTTC	CASSWSHGYTF
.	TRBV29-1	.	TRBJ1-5	TGCAGCGTTGCTGAGGGGAATCAGCCCCAGCATTTT	CSVAEGNQPQHF
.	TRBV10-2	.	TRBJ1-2	TGCGCCAGCAGTGAGGCGGGGCCCAACTATGGCTACACCTTC	CASSEAGPNYGYTF
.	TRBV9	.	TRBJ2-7	TGTGCCAGCAGCGTAGACCGGGGCAACGAGCAGTACTTC	CASSVDRGNEQYF
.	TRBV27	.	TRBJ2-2	TGTGCCAGCAGTTTAGTCTCGGCAGGGTACACCGGGGAGCTGTTTTTT	CASSLVSAGYTGELFF
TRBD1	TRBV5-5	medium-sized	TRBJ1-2	TGTGCCAGCAGCTTGGCGGGACAGGGAGGAACACTCTATGGCTACACCTTC	CASSLAGQGGTLYGYTF
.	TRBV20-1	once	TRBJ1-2	TGCAGTGCCCATAAGTCCGAAGGCTACACCTTC	CSAHKSEGYTF